This record covers a single T cell receptor (beta chain). Assay: immunoSEQ multiplex PCR; the TCRdb copy retains only in-frame clones and omits some. Its table lists about 190,000 clones. This CDR3 has 13 amino acids. Looked up from germline, CDR1 is SEHNR and CDR2 is FQNEAQ (reference sequence). The germline V and J ends were trimmed by 7 bases and 2 bases, with 9 bases remaining between them. The data derive from a study of control samples from healthy donors and cancer patients. The receptor comes from a woman between 25 and 40 years old in good health. The chain couples TRBV7-9 to TRBJ1-5, with unresolved D. The material sequenced was blood. The CDR3 nucleotides read TGTGCCAGCACTGGCGAGGGCAATCAGCCCCAGCATTTT. This sequence encodes CASTGEGNQPQHF.